The rows below give T cell receptor beta chains drawn from one sample of a study of T cell responses to AZD1222 COVID-19 vaccine. Method: immunoSEQ multiplex PCR; TCRdb's copy keeps in-frame clones and lacks some. The sample shows about 120,000 clones, around 90% of them seen only once. The material was peripheral blood, obtained 28 days after the second AZD1222 dose. These receptors were taken from an adult who received the AZD1222 COVID-19 vaccine. CDR3s include the opening cysteine and the closing phenylalanine or tryptophan. D genes are given only for firm matches. Only part of the rows carry a size: once, few, many, or a class if the clone is expanded.

CDR3 DNA: TGTGCCAGCAGCTTAGGAGCCCCGGGACGACTGAGCAATCAGCCCCAGCATTTT
CDR3 protein: CASSLGAPGRLSNQPQHF
D gene: .
clone size: .
J gene: TRBJ1-5
V gene: TRBV7-6

CDR3 DNA: TGTGCCAGCAGCCCCCGGACAGGGACCGGAAACACCATATATTTT
CDR3 protein: CASSPRTGTGNTIYF
D gene: TRBD1
clone size: .
J gene: TRBJ1-3
V gene: TRBV7-2

CDR3 DNA: TGCGCCGGACGGGGGGCGGGGGACTATGGCTACACCTTC
CDR3 protein: CAGRGAGDYGYTF
D gene: .
clone size: .
J gene: TRBJ1-2
V gene: TRBV10-1

CDR3 DNA: TGTGCCAGCAGCCAAGCTGGGGATGGCTACACCTTC
CDR3 protein: CASSQAGDGYTF
D gene: .
clone size: .
J gene: TRBJ1-2
V gene: TRBV3-1/TRBV3-2

CDR3 DNA: TGTGCCAGTAGTATTCGCGGTGTCGGTGATGAAAAACTGTTTTTT
CDR3 protein: CASSIRGVGDEKLFF
D gene: .
clone size: .
J gene: TRBJ1-4
V gene: TRBV19

CDR3 DNA: TGTGCCAGCAGCTTGAGGCCAGGCAACTCTGGAAACACCATATATTTT
CDR3 protein: CASSLRPGNSGNTIYF
D gene: .
clone size: .
J gene: TRBJ1-3
V gene: TRBV5-6

CDR3 DNA: TGCACCAGCAGCACACCCCCTCCCCCTGCTTCGGGGGGGCAGTATTTT
CDR3 protein: CTSSTPPPPASGGQYF
D gene: .
clone size: .
J gene: TRBJ2-3
V gene: TRBV1

CDR3 DNA: TGTGCCATCAGTGGTCGAGGGCTTGACGGCTACACCTTC
CDR3 protein: CAISGRGLDGYTF
D gene: .
clone size: .
J gene: TRBJ1-2
V gene: TRBV10-3

CDR3 DNA: TGTGCCAGCAGCCCCAGGACCGCGGGGAACACTGAAGCTTTCTTT
CDR3 protein: CASSPRTAGNTEAFF
D gene: .
clone size: once
J gene: TRBJ1-1
V gene: TRBV7-9

CDR3 DNA: TGTGCCAGCAGCTTAGCGGGCGGTACTAACTATGGCTACACCTTC
CDR3 protein: CASSLAGGTNYGYTF
D gene: .
clone size: .
J gene: TRBJ1-2
V gene: TRBV11-2